Each of the 19 T cell receptor beta chains below was sequenced from the same sample in a study of T cell repertoires in cytomegalovirus infection. Their antigens remain unidentified. Via MiXCR, TCRdb re-called the reads, giving one row per CDR3 protein. The data contain about 830,000 distinct CDR3 sequences, 30% to 35% of them seen just once; the ten biggest clones take up roughly 12%. The sample was cultured CD8+ T cells from PBMCs, taken from culture after CMV antigen stimulation. The origin of the receptors is a human donor in good health (CMV status not recorded). Some clones in this sample may be carry-over from other donors' samples.

The chain carries TRBV4-1 and TRBJ1-6; no clear D. The CDR3 has 16 amino acids. V dropped 0 bases and J dropped 8 bases, with 14 bases sitting between them. The germline V gene encodes CDR1 MGHRA and CDR2 YSYEKL. The CDR3 reads CASSQERPGRHSPLHF. The CDR3 nucleotides are TGCGCCAGCAGCCAAGAGCGTCCGGGGAGGCATTCACCCCTCCACTTT.

The CDR3 DNA reads TGTGCCAGTTTACATCAGACCCAGTACTTC. Translated: CASLHQTQYF. The chain carries TRBV2 and TRBJ2-5; no clear D. V gave up 9 bases and J gave up 6 bases, with 8 bases separating them. The CDR3 is 10 residues long. Looked up from germline, CDR1 is SNHLY and CDR2 is FYNNEI.

Ten or more counts support this clonotype. The V and J genes are TRBV7-2 and TRBJ1-1; 10 nucleotides agree with TRBD1. Trimming at V came to 6 bases and at J to 3 bases, leaving 7 bases not matched to a gene. Per germline, CDR1 SGHTA and CDR2 FQGNSA. The CDR3 consists of 15 residues. The CDR3 DNA reads TGTGCCAGCAGTTGGACAGGGGGGGAGGACACTGAAGCTTTCTTT. As protein: CASSWTGGEDTEAFF.

The gene calls are TRBV6-2 or TRBV6-3 and TRBJ2-2; a weak D match, TRBD2 (6 bases). CDR1 and CDR2 (germline): MNHEY, SVGEGT. The CDR3 loop spans 15 amino acids. The germline V and J ends were trimmed by 6 bases and 6 bases, with 17 bases remaining between them. CDR3 in DNA: TGTGCCAGCAGCCCCGAGGTGGGGGAGGCCGGGGAGCTGTTTTTT. It encodes CASSPEVGEAGELFF.

The CDR3 loop reads CASSLSRGISYNEQFF. In DNA form, the CDR3 reads TGTGCCAGCAGTTTATCTAGGGGCATCTCCTACAATGAGCAGTTCTTC. The chain carries TRBV28 and TRBJ2-1, with D perhaps TRBD1 (5 bases). CDR3 length: 16 residues. Deletions cut 1 base from V and 0 bases from J, with 10 bases between. Germline-derived CDR1 and CDR2 are MDHEN and SYDVKM.

This clonotype was seen repeatedly, ten times or more. The CDR3 nucleotides read TGTGCCAGCAGCTCCGTTACAGGGTCCTTGGAGACCCAGTACTTC. It translates to CASSSVTGSLETQYF. J is TRBJ2-5 and V is TRBV7-9, with a weak D call TRBD1 (6 bases). Germline V gene lookup returns CDR1 SEHNR and CDR2 FQNEAQ (reference sequence). V gave up 4 bases and J gave up 5 bases, with 17 bases separating them. CDR3 size: 15 residues. The variable domain in full, with the rest retrieved from reference TRBV7-9 and TRBJ2-5, is DTGVSQNPRHKITKRGQNVTFRCDPISEHNRLYWYRQTLGQGPEFLTYFQNEAQLEKSRLLSDRFSAERPKGSFSTLEIQRTEQGDSAMYLCASSSVTGSLETQYFGPGTRLLVL.

The chain joins TRBV19 to TRBJ2-6; D is undetermined. Germline V lookup: CDR1 LNHDA, CDR2 SQIVND (reference sequence). The CDR3 loop spans 17 amino acids. Trimming left V 3 bases short and J 0 bases short, with 12 bases between. The CDR3 DNA sequence: TGTGCCAGTAGTATCTCCCCACCTAGCTCTGGGGCCAACGTCCTGACTTTC. Translation: CASSISPPSSGANVLTF.

This clonotype has just a few counts. This rearrangement joins TRBV6-2 or TRBV6-3 to TRBJ2-3; D is undetermined. Germline V lookup: CDR1 MNHEY, CDR2 SVGEGT. V was clipped by 0 bases and J by 2 bases, with 6 bases between them. The CDR3 contains 14 residues. The CDR3 bases are TGTGCCAGCAGTTACTCGGCTTTCACAGATACGCAGTATTTT. This translates into CASSYSAFTDTQYF.

The V and J genes are TRBV20-1 and TRBJ1-5, with 10 bases identical to TRBD1. From germline, CDR1 is DFQATT and CDR2 SNEGSKA (reference sequence). V lost 0 bases and J lost 1; bases outside the gene matches: 6. The CDR3 length is 17 residues. The CDR3 protein is CSARDRTGGKSNQPQHF. CDR3 bases: TGCAGTGCTAGAGACCGGACAGGGGGAAAGAGCAATCAGCCCCAGCATTTT.

V and J are TRBV5-5 and TRBJ1-6; D is uncertain. There are 18 residues in the CDR3. V lost 2 bases and J lost 0, with 15 bases in between. The germline CDR1 and CDR2 sequences are SGHKS and YYEKEE (reference sequence). For the CDR3, the DNA is TGTGCCAGCAGCTTCAATGGCCCCGCTAGCTCCTATAATTCACCCCTCCACTTT. Translated, it gives CASSFNGPASSYNSPLHF.

This clonotype was counted many times. The genes are TRBV4-1 and TRBJ1-6; weak D call: TRBD1 (5 bases). Germline values: CDR1 MGHRA, CDR2 YSYEKL. With 3 bases removed from V and 5 bases from J, the gap between germline ends came to 14 bases. The CDR3 is 16 amino acids. The CDR3: CASSHRGGFDNSPLHF. The CDR3, as DNA: TGCGCCAGCAGCCACCGGGGGGGGTTCGATAATTCACCCCTCCACTTT.

V usage is TRBV7-3 and J usage is TRBJ2-1; weak D call: TRBD2 (5 bases). In germline, CDR1 is SGHTA, CDR2 FQGTGA. The CDR3 totals 15 residues. The V gene lost 1 base and the J gene lost 8 bases, with 15 bases spanning the gap. In nucleotides, the CDR3 is TGTGCCAGCAGCTTAAGGTGGGGAGTTTTCGATGAGCAGTTCTTC. This gives the protein CASSLRWGVFDEQFF.

The V call is TRBV19, the J call TRBJ2-7; D could derive from TRBD1 or TRBD2 (5 bases each). From germline, CDR1 is LNHDA and CDR2 SQIVND (reference sequence). Between the trimmed V and J ends, which lost 5 bases and 5 bases, there was a span of 25 bases. The CDR3 consists of 17 residues. The CDR3 loop is CASSAQVLGPPLNEQYF. The CDR3 coding sequence is TGTGCCAGTAGTGCCCAAGTTCTGGGACCCCCATTGAACGAGCAGTACTTC. Together with reference TRBV19 and TRBJ2-7, the CDR3 gives the full variable domain: DGGITQSPKYLFRKEGQNVTLSCEQNLNHDAMYWYRQDPGQGLRLIYYSQIVNDFQKGDIAEGYSVSREKKESFPLTVTSAQKNPTAFYLCASSAQVLGPPLNEQYFGPGTRLTVT.

V is TRBV6-2 or TRBV6-3 and J is TRBJ2-1; perhaps TRBD1 as D (6 bases). CDR1 is MNHEY and CDR2 is SVGEGT in the germline V gene. This CDR3 is 11 amino acids long. The V end was cut by 10 bases, the J end by 6 bases, with 10 bases between. The CDR3 region is CATEQGNEQFF. For the CDR3, the DNA is TGTGCCACTGAACAGGGCAATGAGCAGTTCTTC.

The table lists this clonotype with a few counts. The chain links TRBV5-1 to TRBJ2-3; weak D call: TRBD2 (6 bases). V lost 4 bases and J 1 base, leaving 13 bases between the germline ends. The CDR3 loop spans 15 amino acids. In germline, CDR1 is SGHRS, CDR2 YFSETQ. CDR3 region: CASSNTSMGTDTQYF. DNA of the CDR3: TGCGCCAGCAGCAACACTAGCATGGGCACAGATACGCAGTATTTT.

This clonotype was seen ten or more times. The gene calls are TRBV7-6 and TRBJ2-5; 8 bases match TRBD1. The CDR3 is 15 amino acids. Germline V CDR1 and CDR2: SGHVS, FNYEAQ. The J segment lost 3 bases and the V segment lost 1 base, leaving 4 bases of the junction unmatched. CDR3: CASSLVRQGKETQYF. The CDR3 nucleotides are TGTGCCAGCAGCTTAGTACGACAGGGGAAAGAGACCCAGTACTTC.

J is TRBJ1-3 and V is TRBV11-2; TRBD1 might be the D (6 bases). Trimming took 5 bases from V and 0 from J, leaving 17 bases between them. Germline values: CDR1 SGHAT, CDR2 FQNNGV. The CDR3 extends over 17 amino acids. CDR3 sequence reads: CASSQRGGTLSGNTIYF. Here the CDR3 DNA reads TGTGCCAGCAGCCAGAGGGGGGGGACTCTCTCTGGAAACACCATATATTTT. Combining the CDR3 with reference TRBV11-2 and TRBJ1-3 gives the whole variable domain EAGVAQSPRYKIIEKRQSVAFWCNPISGHATLYWYQQILGQGPKLLIQFQNNGVVDDSQLPKDRFSAERLKGVDSTLKIQPAKLEDSAVYLCASSQRGGTLSGNTIYFGEGSWLTVV.

The chain uses TRBV12-3 or TRBV12-4 and TRBJ2-3; 7 bases are shared with TRBD1. V lost 11 bases and J lost 2; bases outside the gene matches: 13. This CDR3 is 15 amino acids long. CDR3 DNA: TGTGCCGTCAGACGCCGGGACAGCTCCACAGATACGCAGTATTTT. Its protein product is CAVRRRDSSTDTQYF.

The CDR3 bases are TGTGCCACCAGCAGAGGTATAGGGACAGTCTTCTCTGGGGCCAACGTCCTGACTTTC. Encoded protein: CATSRGIGTVFSGANVLTF. The chain couples TRBV15 to TRBJ2-6, with 7 bases identical to TRBD1. CDR1 LNHNV and CDR2 YYDKDF come from the germline V gene (reference sequence). The CDR3 has 19 residues. Trimming removed 1 base from V and 0 bases from J; junction bases left unmatched: 9.